The 9 T cell receptor beta chains listed next were all sequenced from one sample in a study of PD-1 blockade in classical Hodgkin lymphoma. Clones were sequenced by immunoSEQ multiplex PCR, and TCRdb holds only the in-frame ones, with some missing. The table includes 90,000 or so clones, 80% to 95% detected once. In every patient, relapse followed autologous stem cell transplantation, while exposure to brentuximab vedotin differed. The sample here was peripheral blood mononuclear cells (PBMCs), taken before the second cycle of nivolumab. The receptors were gathered from a human donor with classical Hodgkin lymphoma.

This clone was seen just once. The V call is TRBV2, the J call TRBJ2-5; D remains unclear. Germline values: CDR1 SNHLY, CDR2 FYNNEI. V was pared by 7 bases and J by 5 bases, with 11 bases between. This CDR3 has 12 residues. In nucleotides, the CDR3 is TGTGCCAGCATACTACTCCAGGAGACCCAGTACTTC. Encoded protein: CASILLQETQYF.

This chain connects TRBV6-6 to TRBJ1-1, with TRBD1 as a possible D gene (5 bases). Deletions cut 7 bases from V and 5 bases from J, with 17 bases between. This CDR3 region has 14 residues. Per germline, CDR1 MNHNY and CDR2 SVGAGI (reference sequence). CDR3 in DNA: TGTGCCAGCACCCCAGCTCATGGGGGAACTGAAGCTTTCTTT. Its protein product is CASTPAHGGTEAFF.

The chain is built from TRBV19 and TRBJ1-2; D ambiguous. The germline CDR1 and CDR2 sequences are LNHDA and SQIVND (reference sequence). The CDR3 length is 12 residues. V was trimmed by 3 bases and J by 8 bases, leaving 10 bases between them. The CDR3 reads CASSIRREGYTF. CDR3 nucleotide sequence: TGTGCCAGTAGTATCCGCCGGGAGGGCTACACCTTC.

The V and J genes are TRBV28 and TRBJ2-7, with 9 bases matching TRBD2. The V and J ends lost 1 base and 9 bases, in that order; junction bases with no gene match: 10. This CDR3 contains 15 residues. Germline V CDR1 and CDR2: MDHEN, SYDVKM. The DNA for the CDR3 is TGTGCCAGCAGTTTATCGGGACTAGCCGGAAGGGTGCAGTACTTC. Protein product: CASSLSGLAGRVQYF.

J is TRBJ2-4 and V is TRBV5-6; no clear D. The CDR3 is 18 residues long. The germline V and J ends were trimmed by 0 bases and 0 bases, with 16 bases remaining between them. Germline CDR1 SGHDT, CDR2 YYEEEE. Written as DNA, the CDR3 is TGTGCCAGCAGCTTGGGGTGGCTGGATTTCTCAGCCAAAAACATTCAGTACTTC. It encodes CASSLGWLDFSAKNIQYF.

This sequence joins TRBV2 and TRBJ1-1; D perhaps matches TRBD1 (5 bases). The germline V gene encodes CDR1 SNHLY and CDR2 FYNNEI. This CDR3 comprises 14 residues. Trimming took 10 bases from V and 1 from J, leaving 16 bases between them. The CDR3 loop is CAIHLGTGNTEAFF. The CDR3 DNA follows: TGTGCCATCCACCTCGGGACGGGGAACACTGAAGCTTTCTTT.

The gene calls are TRBV19 and TRBJ2-1; TRBD1 is a possible D gene (6 bases). The V gene's germline CDR1 is LNHDA and CDR2 SQIVND (reference sequence). V lost 3 bases and J lost 15, with 21 bases in between. The CDR3 sequence is 14 residues long. The CDR3 bases are TGTGCCAGTAGTATTCGGACAGTTGCAGCCTTTCCGTTCTTC. Translating gives CASSIRTVAAFPFF.

The chain employs TRBV7-8 and TRBJ2-5; 8 bases agree with TRBD2. The V gene end was trimmed by 5 bases and the J gene end by 2 bases; junction bases not matched to a gene: 1. Germline assignment: CDR1 SGHVS and CDR2 FQNEAQ. This CDR3 spans 13 amino acids. This CDR3 reads CASSSGGQETQYF. DNA of the CDR3: TGTGCCAGCAGCAGCGGGGGACAAGAGACCCAGTACTTC.

V and J are TRBV7-3 and TRBJ1-2; possible D gene TRBD1, 6 bases. The germline V gene has CDR1 SGHTA and CDR2 FQGTGA. V was cut by 5 bases and J by 9 bases, with 28 bases left in between. This CDR3 region has 17 residues. CDR3 loop: CASSPQGRGGSEYSYTF. CDR3 bases: TGTGCCAGCAGCCCACAGGGACGGGGAGGAAGTGAGTACAGCTACACCTTC.